The clone carrying this T cell receptor beta chain came up a few times. Its antigen is unidentified. The V gene's germline CDR1 is SGHTA and CDR2 FQGTGA. V shed 3 bases and J shed 1 base, with 11 bases lying between them. The CDR3 is 15 amino acids. The TCR beta cDNA libraries carried unique molecular identifiers. cDNA molecules numbering 400,000 to 550,000 came from around 1 to 10 million T cells. TCRdb reanalysed the PCR reads using MiXCR and keeps one entry per CDR3 protein. Here the sample spans 450,000 to 650,000 distinct CDR3 sequences, about 40% being singletons. This entry is derived from a study of post-analysis software for immune sequencing data. Turning to the study itself: Secondary progressive, relapsing-remitting and progressive-relapsing multiple sclerosis were among the included disease courses. Study results and limitations: Included in a set of four or five TRBV segments more frequent in patients than controls were TRBV5-6, TRBV5-1 and TRBV20-1. In multiple sclerosis, normalized Chao1 diversity was significantly below that of controls. Strong co-clustering by F measure linked samples that shared a preparation batch.

The sequence came from a girl between 5 and 17 years old with multiple sclerosis. Sequenced: blood. V and J are TRBV7-3 and TRBJ2-3; the D gene is possibly TRBD2 (5 bases). CDR3 amino acids: CASSFGSGRTDTQYF. The CDR3 nucleotides are TGTGCCAGCAGCTTTGGCAGCGGACGCACAGATACGCAGTATTTT.